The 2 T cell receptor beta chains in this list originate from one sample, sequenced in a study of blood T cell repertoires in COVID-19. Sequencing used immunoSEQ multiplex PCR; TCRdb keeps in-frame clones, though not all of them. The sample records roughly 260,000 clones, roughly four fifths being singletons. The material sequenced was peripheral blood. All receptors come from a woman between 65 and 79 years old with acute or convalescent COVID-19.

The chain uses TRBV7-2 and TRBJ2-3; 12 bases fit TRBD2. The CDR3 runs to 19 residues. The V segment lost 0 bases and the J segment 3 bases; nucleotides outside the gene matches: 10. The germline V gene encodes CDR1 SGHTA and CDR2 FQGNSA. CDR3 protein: CASSLAEASGGAVTDTQYF. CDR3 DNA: TGTGCCAGCAGCTTAGCTGAGGCTAGCGGGGGGGCGGTGACAGATACGCAGTATTTT.

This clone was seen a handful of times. CDR3 sequence reads: CASSQDLRSPLHF. For the CDR3, the DNA is TGCGCCAGCAGCCAAGATCTCCGGTCACCCCTCCACTTT. V and J are TRBV4-3 and TRBJ1-6, with D uncertain. Germline V gives CDR1 LGHNA, CDR2 YSLEER. V dropped 0 bases and J dropped 10 bases, with 7 bases sitting between them. The CDR3 is 13 amino acids.